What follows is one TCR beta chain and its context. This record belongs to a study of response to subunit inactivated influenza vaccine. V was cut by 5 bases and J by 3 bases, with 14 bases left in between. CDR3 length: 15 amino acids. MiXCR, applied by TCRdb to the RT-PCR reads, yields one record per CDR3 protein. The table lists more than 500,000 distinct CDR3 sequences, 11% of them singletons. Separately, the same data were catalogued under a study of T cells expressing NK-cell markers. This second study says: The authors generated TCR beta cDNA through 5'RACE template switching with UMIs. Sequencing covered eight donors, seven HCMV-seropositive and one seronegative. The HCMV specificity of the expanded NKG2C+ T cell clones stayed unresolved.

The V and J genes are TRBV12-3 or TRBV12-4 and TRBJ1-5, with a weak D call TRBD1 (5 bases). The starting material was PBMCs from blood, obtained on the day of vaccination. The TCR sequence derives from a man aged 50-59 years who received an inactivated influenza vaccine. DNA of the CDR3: TGTGCCAGCAGTCTCTTGGCAGGGACCAATCAGCCCCAGCATTTT. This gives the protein CASSLLAGTNQPQHF.